The rows below give T cell receptor beta chains drawn from one sample of a study of shared T cell receptors in the human thymus. This table comes from immunoSEQ multiplex PCR, and its TCRdb copy is limited to in-frame clones, with some not included. The top ten clones hold 0.0094% of a sample with some 640,000 clones, about 90% of them seen once. In addition, the sample was reused for a study of human thymus T cells.

Material: thymocytes. Receptors were obtained from a boy less than two years old with a congenital heart defect. CDR3s leave out the opening cysteine and the closing phenylalanine or tryptophan.

TRBV9 14 ASSTTRGGAGDTQY
TRBV4-3 12 ASSLSPHSSPLH
TRBV5-5 11 ASQTGGWTEAF
TRBV2 11 ASSETGYYEQY
TRBV7-2 13 ASHASAELRETQY
TRBV9 15 ASSVVPRDRGNYGYT
TRBV6-1 13 ASVLGQNSNQPQH
TRBV2 12 ASSESARTDTQY
TRBV27 15 ASRDRFKREGFYEQY
TRBV5-1 14 ASSYLPYPPSYEQY
TRBV28 13 ASGSGGRDTGELF
TRBV18 12 ASSPEQGGYGYT
TRBV5-5 13 ASSLEGGAGSPLH
TRBV7-2 13 ASSYQRGEADTQY
TRBV4-3 14 ASSQEGTGYQETQY
TRBV27 14 ASSLYVAGGHETQY
TRBV30 16 AWSVLPGTGVGTDTQY
TRBV11-2 11 ASSLRQGNEQY
TRBV14 18 ASSQNLPFSGVSSYNEQF
TRBV29-1 14 SVPGDRGETNYGYT